The rows below give T cell receptor beta chains drawn from one sample of a study of TIL therapy for anti-PD-1-resistant metastatic lung cancer. The protocol was immunoSEQ multiplex PCR, while the TCRdb copy is restricted to in-frame clones and leaves out a portion. The sample includes about 59,000 clones, around 67% seen only once; the top ten take about 2%. Sequences were derived from blood, sampled at baseline. Every receptor here comes from a person aged 25-85 years with non-small cell lung cancer. Both conserved end residues are part of each CDR3. Each record gives: D gene, J gene, clone size, CDR3 length, V gene, CDR3 protein, CDR3 DNA. A D gene is named only where the DNA matches it firmly. Only part of the rows carry a size: once, few, many, or a class if the clone is expanded.

TRBD2,TRBJ2-1,NA,18,TRBV7-3,CASSFLGYGLAGYNEQFF,TGTGCCAGCAGCTTTTTAGGGTACGGACTAGCGGGGTACAATGAGCAGTTCTTC
NA,TRBJ2-5,NA,13,TRBV7-9,CASSSRFQETQYF,TGTGCCAGCAGTTCCAGGTTTCAAGAGACCCAGTACTTC
NA,TRBJ2-7,NA,14,TRBV7-2,CASSLDSFLNEQYF,TGTGCCAGCAGCTTAGATTCCTTTCTGAACGAGCAGTACTTC
NA,TRBJ2-6,few,14,TRBV11-3,CASSVTGRINVLTF,TGTGCCAGCAGCGTAACAGGGAGGATCAACGTCCTGACTTTC
NA,TRBJ2-6,NA,15,TRBV27,CASSLKQSGANVLTF,TGTGCCAGCAGTTTAAAGCAGTCTGGGGCCAACGTCCTGACTTTC
NA,TRBJ2-7,NA,15,TRBV18,CASSRTAEYTYEQYF,TGTGCCAGCTCAAGGACAGCGGAATACACCTACGAGCAGTACTTC
TRBD1,TRBJ1-1,NA,16,TRBV6-5,CASSLWTGALNTEAFF,TGTGCCAGCAGTTTATGGACAGGGGCCCTGAACACTGAAGCTTTCTTT
TRBD2,TRBJ2-7,NA,17,TRBV19,CASSESLGLKSSYEQYF,TGTGCCAGTAGTGAGAGTCTGGGACTAAAAAGCTCCTACGAGCAGTACTTC
TRBD1,TRBJ1-3,few,16,TRBV6-6,CASSWGQGGSGNTIYF,TGTGCCAGCAGTTGGGGACAGGGGGGCTCTGGAAACACCATATATTTT
TRBD1,TRBJ1-5,NA,15,TRBV6-5,CASSYSGTANQPQHF,TGTGCCAGCAGTTACTCGGGGACAGCAAATCAGCCCCAGCATTTT
NA,TRBJ2-7,NA,14,TRBV5-1,CASSLELDSYEQYF,TGCGCCAGCAGCTTGGAACTGGACAGCTACGAGCAGTACTTC
NA,TRBJ1-2,NA,12,TRBV28,CASSQGNYGYTF,TGTGCCAGCAGTCAGGGAAACTATGGCTACACCTTC
TRBD1,TRBJ2-1,NA,14,TRBV7-2,CATSGQGRYNEQFF,TGTGCCACCTCAGGACAGGGCCGATACAATGAGCAGTTCTTC
TRBD1,TRBJ2-1,NA,15,TRBV5-4,CASSWTGGGYNEQFF,TGTGCCAGCAGCTGGACAGGGGGGGGATACAATGAGCAGTTCTTC
TRBD1,TRBJ2-2,NA,16,TRBV9,CASSLPGQRNTGELFF,TGTGCCAGCAGCTTGCCGGGACAGAGAAACACCGGGGAGCTGTTTTTT
TRBD1,TRBJ1-2,once,15,TRBV5-4,CASSPSTGQNYGYTF,TGTGCCAGCAGCCCATCGACAGGGCAGAACTATGGCTACACCTTC
NA,TRBJ2-3,NA,11,TRBV20-1,CSAKATDTQYF,TGCAGTGCTAAAGCCACAGATACGCAGTATTTT
TRBD1,TRBJ1-1,NA,15,TRBV5-6,CASSLVDRRQGEAFF,TGTGCCAGCAGCTTGGTAGATCGGCGACAGGGCGAAGCTTTCTTT
TRBD2,TRBJ2-1,NA,15,TRBV29-1,CSVGGKREGHDEQFF,TGCAGCGTTGGGGGGAAGCGGGAGGGCCACGATGAGCAGTTCTTC
NA,TRBJ2-2,NA,15,TRBV6-6,CASSYIRDYTGELFF,TGTGCCAGCAGTTACATCCGGGACTACACCGGGGAGCTGTTTTTT
NA,TRBJ1-1,few,14,TRBV6-6,CASSITPGVTEAFF,TGTGCCAGCAGCATCACTCCAGGGGTAACTGAAGCTTTCTTT
NA,TRBJ2-7,NA,15,TRBV4-3,CASSQDPGSTYEQYF,TGCGCCAGCAGCCAAGACCCCGGCAGTACCTACGAGCAGTACTTC
TRBD1,TRBJ2-7,NA,15,TRBV10-3,CAIRFYRDRSYEQYF,TGTGCCATCAGATTTTACCGGGACAGAAGTTACGAGCAGTACTTC
TRBD1,TRBJ2-5,NA,13,TRBV27,CASSHGQGETQYF,TGTGCCAGCAGTCACGGACAGGGTGAGACCCAGTACTTC
TRBD2,TRBJ2-1,once,15,TRBV5-1,CASSQGLAGGVEQFF,TGCGCCAGCAGCCAGGGACTAGCGGGAGGTGTTGAGCAGTTCTTC
TRBD2,TRBJ2-7,NA,17,TRBV7-2,CASTPSSSGGGSYEQYF,TGTGCCAGCACCCCATCCTCTAGCGGGGGGGGCTCCTACGAGCAGTACTTC
NA,TRBJ2-7,NA,17,TRBV27,CASSLSITRGGTYEQYF,TGTGCCAGCAGTTTATCGATCACACGGGGAGGAACCTACGAGCAGTACTTC
NA,TRBJ2-7,NA,13,TRBV5-1,CASSSQTAYEQYF,TGCGCCAGCAGCTCCCAGACAGCCTACGAGCAGTACTTC
NA,TRBJ2-5,NA,16,TRBV7-6,CASSLTPFSGLETQYF,TGTGCCAGCAGCCTGACCCCATTTTCAGGGTTGGAGACCCAGTACTTC
TRBD1,TRBJ2-1,NA,15,TRBV4-2,CASQTGTGLQDEQFF,TGTGCCAGCCAAACCGGGACAGGGTTGCAGGATGAGCAGTTCTTC
NA,TRBJ1-2,NA,14,TRBV30,CAWNWQGADYGYTF,TGTGCCTGGAATTGGCAGGGAGCAGACTATGGCTACACCTTC
TRBD2,TRBJ2-3,NA,19,TRBV7-3,CASSSPGTSGPLGTDTQYF,TGTGCCAGCAGCTCCCCCGGGACTAGCGGGCCGTTAGGCACAGATACGCAGTATTTT
NA,TRBJ1-1,NA,13,TRBV11-3,CASSREFRAEAFF,TGTGCCAGCAGCCGGGAGTTTCGGGCGGAAGCTTTCTTT
NA,TRBJ2-2,NA,15,TRBV28,CASSLPSANTGELFF,TGTGCCAGCAGTTTACCCTCCGCGAACACCGGGGAGCTGTTTTTT
NA,TRBJ2-2,few,13,TRBV27,CASSLSRTGELFF,TGTGCCAGCAGTTTATCTAGGACCGGGGAGCTGTTTTTT
TRBD1,TRBJ2-7,NA,14,TRBV19,CASRDGQGVGEQYF,TGTGCCAGTAGAGACGGACAGGGAGTAGGTGAGCAGTACTTC
NA,TRBJ2-2,NA,14,TRBV10-2,CASSPLGGTGELFF,TGCGCCAGCAGTCCCCTAGGGGGCACCGGGGAGCTGTTTTTT
NA,TRBJ2-7,NA,13,TRBV30,CAWTGPDYYEQYF,TGTGCCTGGACCGGTCCCGACTATTACGAGCAGTACTTC
NA,TRBJ2-1,once,14,TRBV6-4,CASSDSPGSDEQFF,TGTGCCAGCAGTGACTCCCCAGGTTCCGATGAGCAGTTCTTC
NA,TRBJ2-5,NA,14,TRBV6-6,CASSWTSVQETQYF,TGTGCCAGCAGTTGGACTTCTGTTCAAGAGACCCAGTACTTC
NA,TRBJ1-5,few,15,TRBV7-2,CASSPTTGLNQPQHF,TGTGCCAGCAGCCCAACTACGGGACTTAATCAGCCCCAGCATTTT
NA,TRBJ2-6,NA,17,TRBV15,CATSRDSYGSGANVLTF,TGTGCCACCAGCAGAGATTCGTACGGCTCTGGGGCCAACGTCCTGACTTTC
TRBD2,TRBJ2-5,NA,14,TRBV4-3,CASSQSGGQETQYF,TGCGCCAGCAGCCAAAGCGGGGGCCAAGAGACCCAGTACTTC